The 9 T cell receptor beta chains reported below all come from one sample, sequenced in a study of a mutant IDH1 vaccine in newly diagnosed glioma. Time point reported: baseline, week 1 (first vaccination visit). This sample's treatment: pre-vaccination baseline after standard-of-care therapy. The protocol was immunoSEQ multiplex PCR, while the TCRdb copy is restricted to in-frame clones and leaves out a portion. The top ten clones hold approximately 2.4% of a sample with some 60,000 clones, approximately 91% of them seen once. Sequencing used PBMCs, obtained from a glioma patient treated with radiotherapy, temozolomide or both. The origin of the receptors is a man between 50 and 59 years old with glioma.

V is TRBV28 and J is TRBJ1-5; no clear D. The CDR3 runs 12 residues. Germline V gene lookup returns CDR1 MDHEN and CDR2 SYDVKM. V was cut by 4 bases and J by 8 bases, with 9 bases left in between. The CDR3 loop is CASSSPPKPQHF. As DNA, the CDR3 is TGTGCCAGCAGTTCACCTCCCAAGCCCCAGCATTTT.

The rearrangement uses TRBV27 and TRBJ2-3; the D is unclear. In germline, CDR1 is MNHEY, CDR2 SMNVEV (reference sequence). This CDR3 has 14 amino acids. V was pared by 2 bases and J by 2 bases, with 8 bases between. This CDR3 reads CASSLSWLTDTQYF. In DNA, the CDR3 is TGTGCCAGCAGTTTAAGCTGGCTCACAGATACGCAGTATTTT.

This chain connects TRBV14 to TRBJ2-7, with 16 bases that match TRBD2. Germline CDR1 and CDR2: SGHDN and FVKESK. Unmatched junction bases numbered 9, after V lost 3 bases and J lost 4 bases. CDR3 size: 18 residues. In DNA form, the CDR3 reads TGTGCCAGCAGCCACCCGGGACTAGCGGGGGGGCCGGTATACGAGCAGTACTTC. This codes for CASSHPGLAGGPVYEQYF.

The chain joins TRBV28 to TRBJ2-5; 8 bases are a match to TRBD1. The CDR3 length is 14 residues. The trim removed 6 bases at V and 2 bases at J, leaving 5 bases unmatched. From germline, CDR1 is MDHEN and CDR2 SYDVKM. The CDR3 spells CASREQGGQETQYF. In DNA, the CDR3 is TGTGCCAGCAGGGAACAGGGGGGACAAGAGACCCAGTACTTC.

The chain joins TRBV4-1 to TRBJ1-1; D unclear. This CDR3 comprises 13 residues. V lost 4 bases to trimming and J lost 2 bases, with 8 bases between them. Germline V gene sequence: CDR1 MGHRA, CDR2 YSYEKL. Here the CDR3 DNA reads TGCGCCAGCAGCCCAGCGCTAAACACTGAAGCTTTCTTT. Amino acids: CASSPALNTEAFF.

This chain connects TRBV6-6 to TRBJ2-7; TRBD1 matches 8 bases. This CDR3 comprises 15 residues. Germline assignment: CDR1 MNHNY and CDR2 SVGAGI (reference sequence). The trim removed 2 bases at V and 0 bases at J, leaving 3 bases unmatched. CDR3 in DNA: TGTGCCAGCAGTTACCGGGACAGGAGCTCCTACGAGCAGTACTTC. Translating gives CASSYRDRSSYEQYF.

V is TRBV4-1 and J is TRBJ2-3, with 13 bases matching TRBD2. Unmatched junction bases numbered 5, after V lost 4 bases and J lost 1 base. The germline V gene encodes CDR1 MGHRA and CDR2 YSYEKL. The length of the CDR3 is 17 residues. The CDR3 DNA reads as TGCGCCAGCAGCCGGACTAGCGGGAGTAAGGGCACAGATACGCAGTATTTT. Translation: CASSRTSGSKGTDTQYF.

The chain employs TRBV5-8 and TRBJ1-6; 9 bases line up with TRBD1. J was trimmed by 11 bases and V by 1 base; bases with no gene match: 10. The CDR3 is 16 residues long. CDR1 is SGHTS, CDR2 YDEGEE, per germline. CDR3 residues: CASSLTSGQGETPLHF. CDR3 nucleotides: TGTGCCAGCAGCTTGACCTCGGGACAGGGAGAGACACCCCTCCACTTT.

This clone is judged medium-sized. The J gene is TRBJ1-4, the V gene TRBV6-5; D not certain. Trimming pared 4 bases from V and 7 bases from J, leaving 13 bases between. This CDR3 region has 14 residues. Germline CDR1 MNHEY, CDR2 SVGAGI. Written as DNA, the CDR3 is TGTGCCAGCAGTTCGACAATGGTCGGTGAAAAACTGTTTTTT. It encodes CASSSTMVGEKLFF.